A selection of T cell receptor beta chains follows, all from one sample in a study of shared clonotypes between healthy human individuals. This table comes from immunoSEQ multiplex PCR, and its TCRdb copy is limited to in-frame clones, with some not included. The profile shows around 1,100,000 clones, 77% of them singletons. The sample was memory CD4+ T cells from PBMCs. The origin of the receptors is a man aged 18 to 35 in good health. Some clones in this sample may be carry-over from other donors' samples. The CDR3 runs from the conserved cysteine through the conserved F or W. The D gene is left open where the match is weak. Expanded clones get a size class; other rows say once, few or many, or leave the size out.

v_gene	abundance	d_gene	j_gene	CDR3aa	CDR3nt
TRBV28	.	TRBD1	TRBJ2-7	CASSLGRRTGGTGQQYF	TGTGCCAGCAGTTTAGGGAGACGGACAGGGGGCACAGGGCAGCAGTACTTC
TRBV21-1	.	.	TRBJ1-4	CASSRREKLFF	TGTGCCAGCAGTCGTCGGGAAAAACTGTTTTTT
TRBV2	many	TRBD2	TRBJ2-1	CASRAGASHNEQFF	TGTGCCAGCCGGGCGGGAGCCAGCCACAATGAGCAGTTCTTC
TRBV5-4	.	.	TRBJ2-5	CASSLTAGRQETQYF	TGTGCCAGCAGCTTGACGGCCGGACGACAAGAGACCCAGTACTTC
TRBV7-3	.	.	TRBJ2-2	CASSLTGGVGPAELFF	TGTGCCAGCAGCTTAACGGGGGGTGTCGGTCCTGCGGAGCTGTTTTTT
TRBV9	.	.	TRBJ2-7	CASSVSGAQVLYEQYF	TGTGCCAGCAGTGTGTCAGGGGCGCAAGTCCTTTACGAGCAGTACTTC
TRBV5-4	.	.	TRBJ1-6	CASSSPVTGGNSPLHF	TGTGCCAGCAGCTCCCCGGTCACGGGCGGGAATTCACCCCTCCACTTT
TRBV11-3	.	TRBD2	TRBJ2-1	CASSLDGGSSYNEQFF	TGTGCCAGCAGCTTAGACGGCGGGAGCTCCTACAATGAGCAGTTCTTC
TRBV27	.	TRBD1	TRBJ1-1	CASSPGQGGEAFF	TGTGCCAGCAGTCCCGGACAGGGGGGTGAAGCTTTCTTT
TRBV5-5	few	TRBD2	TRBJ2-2	CASSLLAGANTGELFF	TGTGCCAGCAGCTTACTAGCGGGGGCGAACACCGGGGAGCTGTTTTTT
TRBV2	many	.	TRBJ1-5	CASSELAAGYQPQHF	TGTGCCAGCAGTGAACTGGCGGCAGGTTATCAGCCCCAGCATTTT
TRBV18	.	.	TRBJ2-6	CASSPRSSGANVLTF	TGTGCCAGCTCACCCCGGAGCTCTGGGGCCAACGTCCTGACTTTC
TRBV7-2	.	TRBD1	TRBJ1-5	CASSLQGANQPQHF	TGTGCCAGCAGCTTACAGGGGGCGAATCAGCCCCAGCATTTT
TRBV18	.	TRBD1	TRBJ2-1	CASSPGTGSYNEQFF	TGTGCCAGCTCACCCGGGACAGGCTCCTACAATGAGCAGTTCTTC
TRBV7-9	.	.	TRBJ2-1	CASSLYGLSSYNEQFF	TGTGCCAGCAGCTTATACGGGCTGAGCTCCTACAATGAGCAGTTCTTC
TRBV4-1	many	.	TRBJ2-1	CASSPQRLTRSYNEQFF	TGCGCCAGCAGCCCGCAACGGCTGACTCGCTCCTACAATGAGCAGTTCTTC
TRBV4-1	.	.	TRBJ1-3	CASSQENGNTIYF	TGCGCCAGCAGCCAAGAAAATGGAAACACCATATATTTT
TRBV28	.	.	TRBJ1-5	CASSPTDFHYQPQHF	TGTGCCAGCAGTCCGACGGATTTCCACTATCAGCCCCAGCATTTT
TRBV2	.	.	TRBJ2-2	CASSEAVTTGELFF	TGTGCCAGCAGTGAAGCAGTGACCACCGGGGAGCTGTTTTTT
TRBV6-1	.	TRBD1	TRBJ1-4	CASSGQGRAEKLFF	TGTGCCAGCAGTGGACAGGGTCGGGCGGAAAAACTGTTTTTT
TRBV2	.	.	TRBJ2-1	CASTVYESSGGYEQFF	TGTGCCAGTACAGTGTATGAGTCCTCCGGGGGTTATGAGCAGTTCTTC
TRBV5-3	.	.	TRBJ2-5	CARSFQTGPQETQYF	TGTGCCAGAAGCTTTCAAACAGGACCTCAAGAGACCCAGTACTTC
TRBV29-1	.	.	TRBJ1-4	CSGKTFLNEKLFF	TGCAGCGGGAAGACATTCCTTAATGAAAAACTGTTTTTT
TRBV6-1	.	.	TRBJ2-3	CASSSIENTDTQYF	TGTGCCAGCAGTAGCATTGAGAACACAGATACGCAGTATTTT
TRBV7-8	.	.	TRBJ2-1	CASSFEDRPHEQFF	TGTGCCAGCAGCTTTGAGGACCGACCCCACGAGCAGTTCTTC
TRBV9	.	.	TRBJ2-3	CASSVVEDTQYF	TGTGCCAGCAGCGTAGTGGAAGATACGCAGTATTTT
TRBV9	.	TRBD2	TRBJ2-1	CASSRGGSSYNEQFF	TGTGCCAGCAGCCGCGGGGGAAGCTCCTACAATGAGCAGTTCTTC
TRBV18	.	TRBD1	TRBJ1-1	CASSPVRTGVNTEAFF	TGTGCCAGCTCACCAGTCCGGACAGGAGTGAACACTGAAGCTTTCTTT
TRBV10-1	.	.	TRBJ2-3	CASSDQRSTDTQYF	TGCGCCAGCAGTGACCAGCGGAGCACAGATACGCAGTATTTT
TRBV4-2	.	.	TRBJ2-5	CASSPTSLFGGRGETQYF	TGTGCCAGCAGCCCCACCTCCCTTTTCGGGGGCCGGGGGGAGACCCAGTACTTC
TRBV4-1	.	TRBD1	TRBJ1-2	CASSTRTGDLYGYTF	TGCGCCAGCAGCACCCGGACAGGAGACCTGTATGGCTACACCTTC
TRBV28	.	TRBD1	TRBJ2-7	CASSPAGTGGREQYF	TGTGCCAGCAGTCCCGCCGGTACAGGGGGTCGAGAGCAGTACTTC
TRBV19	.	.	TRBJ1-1	CASSMGSRGWTTEAFF	TGTGCCAGTAGTATGGGCAGCCGGGGGTGGACCACTGAAGCTTTCTTT
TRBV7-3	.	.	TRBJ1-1	CASSLITAANTEAFF	TGTGCCAGCAGCTTAATTACGGCGGCGAACACTGAAGCTTTCTTT
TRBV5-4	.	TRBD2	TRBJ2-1	CASSPGLAVNEQFF	TGTGCCAGCAGCCCGGGACTAGCGGTGAATGAGCAGTTCTTC
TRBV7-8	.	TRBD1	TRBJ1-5	CASSSRDRGGYSNQPQHF	TGTGCCAGCAGCTCCCGGGACAGGGGAGGATATAGCAACCAGCCCCAGCATTTT
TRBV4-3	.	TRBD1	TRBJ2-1	CASSQVSGTGQFF	TGCGCCAGCAGCCAAGTTTCTGGGACAGGCCAGTTCTTC
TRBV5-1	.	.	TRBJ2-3	CASSSPDTQYF	TGCGCCAGCAGCTCCCCAGATACGCAGTATTTT
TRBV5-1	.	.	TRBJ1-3	CASSLAGFVSGNTIYF	TGCGCCAGCAGCTTGGCAGGATTCGTCTCTGGAAACACCATATATTTT
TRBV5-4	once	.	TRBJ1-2	CASSLAGTDYGYTF	TGTGCCAGCAGCTTGGCCGGTACAGACTATGGCTACACCTTC
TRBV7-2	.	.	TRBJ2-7	CASRLGQAWDEQYF	TGTGCCAGCAGGTTGGGGCAGGCTTGGGACGAGCAGTACTTC
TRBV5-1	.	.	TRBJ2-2	CASSPRGVANTGELFF	TGCGCCAGCAGCCCGAGGGGGGTCGCGAACACCGGGGAGCTGTTTTTT
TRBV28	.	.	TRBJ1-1	CASSFDYDPNTEAFF	TGTGCCAGCAGTTTCGACTACGATCCGAACACTGAAGCTTTCTTT
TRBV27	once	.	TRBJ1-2	CASSNRGLGEGGYTF	TGTGCCAGCAGCAATAGAGGACTGGGGGAAGGTGGCTACACCTTC
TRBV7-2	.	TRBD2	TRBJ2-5	CASSLTTSGRETQYF	TGTGCCAGCAGCTTAACCACTAGCGGACGAGAGACCCAGTACTTC
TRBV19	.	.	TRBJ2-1	CASRGGLAYNEQFF	TGTGCCAGTAGAGGTGGTCTAGCGTACAATGAGCAGTTCTTC